This passage covers 23 T cell receptor beta chains from one sample sequenced in a study of CD8 T cells in Susac syndrome. Reverse transcription of roughly 0.5 to 1 ug RNA was performed with random hexamers. From the immunoSEQ multiplex PCR reads, TCRdb called clonotypes with MiXCR, one entry per CDR3 protein. There are roughly 120,000 distinct CDR3 sequences in the sample; 90% to 95% occur only once, and roughly 0.091% lies in the top ten. Material for sequencing was CD4+ T cells from PBMCs. The receptors stem from a human donor in good health.

The J gene is TRBJ1-1, the V gene TRBV2, with D uncertain. The CDR3 runs 13 residues. Germline CDR1 and CDR2: SNHLY and FYNNEI. Trimming stripped 0 bases from V and 9 bases from J, with 11 bases between. The CDR3 sequence: CASSEARWAKAFF. CDR3 DNA: TGTGCCAGCAGTGAAGCTCGGTGGGCCAAAGCTTTCTTT. The complete variable domain, with remaining parts taken from reference TRBV2 and TRBJ1-1, reads EPEVTQTPSHQVTQMGQEVILRCVPISNHLYFYWYRQILGQKVEFLVSFYNNEISEKSEIFDDQFSVERPDGSNFTLKIRSTKLEDSAMYFCASSEARWAKAFFGQGTRLTVV.

The chain joins TRBV10-1 to TRBJ2-1; TRBD2 matches at 10 bases. CDR1 is WNHNN, CDR2 SYGVQD, per germline (reference sequence). V was clipped by 4 bases and J by 14 bases; unmatched bases: 8. The CDR3 runs 13 residues. The DNA of the CDR3 is TGCGCCAGCAGTGTAGGGAGGAGCGGGAGGGAGTTCTTC. It encodes CASSVGRSGREFF.

The chain couples TRBV27 to TRBJ2-1, with 7 bases that match TRBD1. Germline loops: CDR1 MNHEY, CDR2 SMNVEV (reference sequence). The CDR3 is 16 residues long. The V gene end was trimmed by 5 bases and the J gene end by 6 bases; junction bases not matched to a gene: 13. CDR3 sequence (DNA): TGTGCCAGCAGTCACCCAGGACAGGCCTCTCGCAATGAGCAGTTCTTC. Translated: CASSHPGQASRNEQFF.

The rearrangement uses TRBV7-9 and TRBJ1-2; 7 bases are a match to TRBD1. Per germline, CDR1 SEHNR and CDR2 FQNEAQ (reference sequence). After removal of 5 bases from V and 4 bases from J, the junction contained 7 bases not matched to a gene. The CDR3 has 14 residues. The CDR3 reads CASSDRDRIYGYTF. The CDR3 nucleotides read TGTGCCAGCAGCGACCGGGACAGAATCTATGGCTACACCTTC.

The rearrangement uses TRBV30 and TRBJ1-4; perhaps TRBD1 as D (5 bases). Per the germline V gene, CDR1 is GTSNPN and CDR2 is SVGIG (reference sequence). Trimming stripped 4 bases from V and 0 bases from J, with 9 bases between. CDR3 size: 14 residues. The CDR3 protein is CAWKGSATNEKLFF. CDR3 bases: TGTGCCTGGAAGGGGAGTGCAACTAATGAAAAACTGTTTTTT. Drawing the rest from reference TRBV30 and TRBJ1-4, the complete variable domain is SQTIHQWPATLVQPVGSPLSLECTVEGTSNPNLYWYRQAAGRGLQLLFYSVGIGQISSEVPQNLSASRPQDRQFILSSKKLLLSDSGFYLCAWKGSATNEKLFFGSGTQLSVL.

V gene TRBV7-6 combines with J gene TRBJ1-5; D is unresolved. V was trimmed by 1 base and J by 6 bases, leaving 7 bases between them. Germline lookup yields CDR1 SGHVS and CDR2 FNYEAQ. The CDR3 is made up of 13 amino acids. In nucleotides, the CDR3 is TGTGCCAGCAGCTTAGGAGGGTTTCAGCCCCAGCATTTT. Its translation: CASSLGGFQPQHF.

The chain recombines TRBV9 with TRBJ2-1; TRBD1 is a possible D gene (6 bases). The CDR3 loop spans 17 amino acids. Looked up from germline, CDR1 is SGDLS and CDR2 is YYNGEE. The V gene lost 3 bases and the J gene lost 5 bases, with 21 bases spanning the gap. DNA for the CDR3: TGTGCCAGCAGCGCCGACACAGGGTATAGGAAGAACAATGAGCAGTTCTTC. This codes for CASSADTGYRKNNEQFF.

The chain has TRBV15 and TRBJ2-1; no definite D call. Looked up from germline, CDR1 is LNHNV and CDR2 is YYDKDF (reference sequence). The CDR3 loop spans 11 amino acids. The germline V and J ends were trimmed by 2 bases and 5 bases, with 1 base remaining between them. The DNA for the CDR3 is TGTGCCACCAGCAGAAACAATGAGCAGTTCTTC. Residues: CATSRNNEQFF.

The rearrangement links TRBV5-1 to TRBJ2-5; 13 nucleotides match TRBD2. V was clipped by 4 bases and J by 4 bases; unmatched bases: 4. This CDR3 has 15 amino acids. The germline V gene encodes CDR1 SGHRS and CDR2 YFSETQ. CDR3 region: CASSTGLAGVETQYF. The CDR3, as DNA: TGCGCCAGCAGCACCGGACTAGCGGGAGTAGAGACCCAGTACTTC.

The chain is built from TRBV7-2 and TRBJ2-3, with unresolved D. Trimming took 5 bases from V and 0 from J, leaving 6 bases between them. CDR1 and CDR2 (germline): SGHTA, FQGNSA. The CDR3 sequence is 13 residues long. In nucleotides, the CDR3 is TGTGCCAGCAGCCGAGATAGCACAGATACGCAGTATTTT. Protein product: CASSRDSTDTQYF.

A single count supports this clonotype. The V call is TRBV30, the J call TRBJ2-7, with 7 bases fitting TRBD2. Per the germline V gene, CDR1 is GTSNPN and CDR2 is SVGIG (reference sequence). The CDR3 loop spans 13 amino acids. Trimming removed 2 bases from V and 0 bases from J; junction bases left unmatched: 1. CDR3 DNA sequence: TGTGCCTGGAGTCGCGGGAGCTCCTACGAGCAGTACTTC. Protein sequence: CAWSRGSSYEQYF.

The rearrangement links TRBV20-1 to TRBJ2-5, with a weak D call TRBD2 (5 bases). V lost 6 bases, J lost 5 bases, and 7 bases lay in between. The CDR3 is 10 residues long. Germline lookup yields CDR1 DFQATT and CDR2 SNEGSKA (reference sequence). The CDR3 DNA follows: TGCAGTGCGAAGCGGGAGACCCAGTACTTC. This encodes CSAKRETQYF.

This clonotype was observed once. The chain couples TRBV7-9 to TRBJ1-5; the D gene is possibly TRBD1 (5 bases). This CDR3 has 14 amino acids. The germline CDR1 and CDR2 sequences are SEHNR and FQNEAQ (reference sequence). V gave up 5 bases and J gave up 3 bases, with 11 bases separating them. This CDR3 is CASSPQGFNQPQHF. In DNA, the CDR3 is TGTGCCAGCAGCCCGCAGGGATTCAATCAGCCCCAGCATTTT.

CDR3 protein: CAWSATGELFF. The CDR3 DNA reads as TGTGCCTGGAGTGCCACCGGGGAGCTGTTTTTT. V is TRBV30 and J is TRBJ2-2; D call uncertain. This CDR3 is 11 amino acids long. V was shortened by 1 base and J by 4 bases, with 1 base between the two germline ends. CDR1 is GTSNPN and CDR2 is SVGIG in the germline V gene (reference sequence).

This rearrangement joins TRBV10-3 to TRBJ2-7, with 11 bases fitting TRBD2. Germline assignment: CDR1 ENHRY and CDR2 SYGVKD. V shed 0 bases, J shed 4 bases, and the junction held 14 bases outside the gene matches. The CDR3 sequence is 19 residues long. Here the CDR3 DNA reads TGTGCCATCAGTGAGTCCGAGAAAACCAGGACTAGCGGGCAATACGAGCAGTACTTC. Residues: CAISESEKTRTSGQYEQYF.

The chain uses TRBV5-1 and TRBJ2-5; D is unresolved. Germline values: CDR1 SGHRS, CDR2 YFSETQ. The CDR3 consists of 14 residues. Trimming took off 1 base at V and 1 base at J, with 8 bases between the two ends. Here the CDR3 reads CASSLQGFQETQYF. CDR3 DNA sequence: TGCGCCAGCAGCTTGCAAGGGTTCCAAGAGACCCAGTACTTC. Full variable domain (remainder filled in from reference TRBV5-1 and TRBJ2-5): KAGVTQTPRYLIKTRGQQVTLSCSPISGHRSVSWYQQTPGQGLQFLFEYFSETQRNKGNFPGRFSGRQFSNSRSEMNVSTLELGDSALYLCASSLQGFQETQYFGPGTRLLVL.

The chain uses TRBV20-1 and TRBJ1-1, with unresolved D. V shed 4 bases and J shed 10 bases, with 16 bases lying between them. Germline-derived CDR1 and CDR2 are DFQATT and SNEGSKA (reference sequence). The CDR3 loop spans 12 amino acids. The CDR3 region has the DNA TGCAGTGCTACCCCCGGTTGGGGAACAGCTTTCTTT. It codes for CSATPGWGTAFF.

V is TRBV7-8 and J is TRBJ2-1, with D uncertain. The germline CDR1 and CDR2 sequences are SGHVS and FQNEAQ. The CDR3 runs 14 residues. V was cut by 2 bases and J by 9 bases, with 14 bases left in between. The CDR3 is CASSLSGGSGEQFF. Written as DNA, the CDR3 is TGTGCCAGCAGCTTATCGGGTGGCTCGGGTGAGCAGTTCTTC.

The chain uses TRBV20-1 and TRBJ1-5; 10 positions agree with TRBD1. Germline CDR1 reads DFQATT; CDR2 reads SNEGSKA (reference sequence). CDR3 length: 13 residues. The V gene end was trimmed by 7 bases and the J gene end by 4 bases; junction bases not matched to a gene: 4. The CDR3 nucleotides read TGCAGTGGCGTGGGACAGGGGAATCAGCCCCAGCATTTT. As protein: CSGVGQGNQPQHF.

CDR3 loop: CATSVWATETQYF. CDR3 in DNA: TGTGCCACCAGCGTATGGGCTACAGAGACCCAGTACTTC. The chain has TRBV15 and TRBJ2-5; D is ambiguous. The V gene lost 5 bases and the J gene lost 4 bases, with 11 bases spanning the gap. The CDR3 totals 13 residues. Germline assignment: CDR1 LNHNV and CDR2 YYDKDF (reference sequence).

The chain uses TRBV2 and TRBJ2-7; weak D call: TRBD2 (5 bases). Trimming cost V 7 bases and J 0 bases, with 19 bases left between them. This CDR3 contains 16 residues. Germline lookup yields CDR1 SNHLY and CDR2 FYNNEI. This CDR3 is CASIPSVGADSYEQYF. The CDR3 nucleotides read TGTGCCAGCATCCCCTCAGTGGGAGCCGACTCCTACGAGCAGTACTTC. Variable domain in full (rest from reference TRBV2 and TRBJ2-7): EPEVTQTPSHQVTQMGQEVILRCVPISNHLYFYWYRQILGQKVEFLVSFYNNEISEKSEIFDDQFSVERPDGSNFTLKIRSTKLEDSAMYFCASIPSVGADSYEQYFGPGTRLTVT.

This CDR3 is CAISRTGQNTEAFF. The DNA for the CDR3 is TGTGCCATCAGCCGGACAGGGCAGAACACTGAAGCTTTCTTT. V gene TRBV10-3 combines with J gene TRBJ1-1, with 8 positions matching TRBD1. With V trimmed by 6 bases and J by 1 base, 4 bases remained unmatched. This CDR3 spans 14 amino acids. From germline, CDR1 is ENHRY and CDR2 SYGVKD.

The genes are TRBV4-1 and TRBJ2-1; tentative D call: TRBD1 (5 bases). There are 15 residues in the CDR3. Germline V CDR1 and CDR2: MGHRA, YSYEKL. Trimming cost V 4 bases and J 0 bases, with 10 bases left between them. This CDR3 reads CASSPGLYSYNEQFF. Here the CDR3 DNA reads TGCGCCAGCAGCCCAGGGTTGTACTCCTACAATGAGCAGTTCTTC.